The clone carrying this T cell receptor beta chain was recorded a few times. Its target is unknown. The sample originates from a study of PD-1 blockade in mismatch repair-deficient tumors. Findings and caveats of the study: After pembrolizumab, tumor-resident clones rose rapidly, then generally contracted before radiologic responses.

Regarding time point: approximately 10-day in vitro stimulation with candidate neoantigen peptide 5. Cells were stimulated roughly eleven days with each of seven or eight ELISpot-reactive neoantigens. The CDR3 length is 9 residues. V dropped 5 bases and J dropped 7 bases, with 3 bases sitting between them. Germline V gene sequence: CDR1 DFQATT, CDR2 SNEGSKA (reference sequence). Measured with immunoSEQ multiplex PCR; TCRdb has only the in-frame clones, and not every one. The table lists approximately 15,000 clones, approximately 80% of them singletons. This specimen consisted of cells cultured in vitro, obtained from a patient treated with pembrolizumab. The receptor was isolated from an adult with mismatch repair-deficient cancer. The chain has TRBV20-1 and TRBJ2-1; D gene unclear. The CDR3 DNA is TGCAGTGCTTGTAATGAGCAGTTCTTC. As protein: CSACNEQFF.